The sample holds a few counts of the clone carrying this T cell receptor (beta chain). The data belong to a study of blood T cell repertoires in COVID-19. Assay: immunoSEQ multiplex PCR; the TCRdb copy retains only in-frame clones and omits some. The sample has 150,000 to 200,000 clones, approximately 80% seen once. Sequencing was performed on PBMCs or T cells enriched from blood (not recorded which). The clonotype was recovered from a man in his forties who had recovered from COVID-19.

The CDR3 region has the DNA TGTGCCAGCAGCCAAGAAGGCCGGGGCTATGGCTACACCTTC. Amino acid sequence: CASSQEGRGYGYTF. The chain is built from TRBV3-1 (or the pseudogene TRBV3-2) and TRBJ1-2; D remains unclear. Germline V gene lookup returns CDR1 LGHDT and CDR2 YNNKEL (reference sequence). The CDR3 runs 14 residues. Trimming removed 0 bases at V and 4 bases at J, with 9 bases between.